A selection of T cell receptor beta chains follows, all from one sample in a study of T cell responses to AZD1222 COVID-19 vaccine. The method was immunoSEQ multiplex PCR; TCRdb's version includes in-frame clones alone and lacks a portion of them. The top ten clones hold approximately 5.6% of a sample with around 96,000 clones, 85% to 90% of them seen once. The source material was peripheral blood, sampled 28 days after the second AZD1222 dose. The receptor set was obtained from an adult who received the AZD1222 COVID-19 vaccine. Each CDR3 is given with its conserved first and last residue. The D gene is left open where the match is weak. Clone size, where shown, is once, few, many, or a class for clones that have expanded.

>19|TRBV15|-|TRBJ2-6|TRBD1
TGTGCCACCAGCAGAGCTCGGGGACAGGGTGACTCTGGGGCCAACGTCCTGACTTTC
CATSRARGQGDSGANVLTF
>17|TRBV19|-|TRBJ1-5|-
TGTGCCAGTAGTATAGACTCCCGGGCAGGGGTTTACCAGCCCCAGCATTTT
CASSIDSRAGVYQPQHF
>12|TRBV30|-|TRBJ1-1|-
TGTGCCTGGAACAGAGTGAACACTGAAGCTTTCTTT
CAWNRVNTEAFF
>15|TRBV5-4|-|TRBJ2-3|TRBD2
TGTGCCAGCAGCTCAGCGGGGTCTAGCACAGATACGCAGTATTTT
CASSSAGSSTDTQYF
>13|TRBV19|-|TRBJ1-3|-
TGTGCCAGTAGTAGTATGGGTGGAAACACCATATATTTT
CASSSMGGNTIYF
>16|TRBV19|-|TRBJ1-3|-
TGTGCCAGTAGTTCACAGGACCGTCTCTCTGGAAACACCATATATTTT
CASSSQDRLSGNTIYF
>16|TRBV10-1|-|TRBJ2-1|-
TGCGCCAGCAGCCCAGTTATCATCAGCTCCTACAATGAGCAGTTCTTC
CASSPVIISSYNEQFF
>18|TRBV5-1|few|TRBJ1-2|-
TGCGCCAGCAGCTTGGGCCTGCCCTGGGGGACTCGAAACTATGGCTACACCTTC
CASSLGLPWGTRNYGYTF
>17|TRBV6-6|-|TRBJ2-1|TRBD2
TGTGCCAGCAGTCCAAGCTACGGGTTTGGCGGGAGGAATGAGCAGTTCTTC
CASSPSYGFGGRNEQFF
>14|TRBV5-4|-|TRBJ1-6|TRBD1
TGTGCCAGCAGCCGAAACAGGGGAGGTTCACCCCTCCACTTT
CASSRNRGGSPLHF
>12|TRBV27|-|TRBJ2-7|-
TGTGCCAGCAACCCCTCCGGCGGCGAGCAGTACTTC
CASNPSGGEQYF